The source of this TCR beta chain is a study of blood T cell repertoires in COVID-19. The CDR3 covers 15 residues. V shed 7 bases and J shed 1 base, with 17 bases lying between them. The germline V gene has CDR1 SGHNT and CDR2 YYREEE (reference sequence). This table comes from immunoSEQ multiplex PCR, and its TCRdb copy is limited to in-frame clones, with some not included. The sample holds about 250,000 clones; approximately 84% are singletons and the top ten take approximately 3.6%. The genes are TRBV5-4 and TRBJ1-2; D is undetermined. This TCR was sampled from a man aged 45-65 years who had recovered from COVID-19. The sample was PBMCs or T cells enriched from blood (not recorded which). The CDR3 DNA follows: TGTGCCAGCGGGCCTCCGGGAGCTGTTAACTATGGCTACACCTTC. It is translated as CASGPPGAVNYGYTF. The full variable domain, its missing parts supplied by reference TRBV5-4 and TRBJ1-2, is ETGVTQSPTHLIKTRGQQVTLRCSSQSGHNTVSWYQQALGQGPQFIFQYYREEENGRGNFPPRFSGLQFPNYSSELNVNALELDDSALYLCASGPPGAVNYGYTFGSGTRLTVV.